This entry lists 10 T cell receptor beta chains sequenced from one sample in a study of shared clonotypes between healthy human individuals. Clones were sequenced by immunoSEQ multiplex PCR, and TCRdb holds only the in-frame ones, with some missing. The sample has 700,000 or so clones, about three quarters seen once. Specimen: memory CD4+ T cells sorted from blood. Subset denoted: CD45RA-negative fraction. The receptors originated from a woman between 25 and 40 years old in good health.

The J gene is TRBJ1-4, the V gene TRBV29-1; 8 bases line up with TRBD1. V trimming: 5 bases; J trimming: 6 bases; junction bases outside the gene matches: 8. The germline V gene encodes CDR1 SQVTM and CDR2 ANQGSEA. The CDR3 has 14 residues. The CDR3 DNA sequence: TGCAGCGTTAGATCCCAGGGGGCATATGAAAAACTGTTTTTT. The encoded protein is CSVRSQGAYEKLFF.

This clone appeared once. The chain joins TRBV11-2 to TRBJ2-5; the match to TRBD2 covers 14 bases. After removal of 5 bases from V and 4 bases from J, the junction contained 3 bases not matched to a gene. The CDR3 is 15 residues long. Germline V gene data show CDR1 as SGHAT and CDR2 as FQNNGV. Here the CDR3 reads CASSHGTSGRETQYF. CDR3 sequence (DNA): TGTGCCAGCAGCCACGGGACTAGCGGGAGAGAGACCCAGTACTTC. The complete variable domain, with remaining parts taken from reference TRBV11-2 and TRBJ2-5, reads EAGVAQSPRYKIIEKRQSVAFWCNPISGHATLYWYQQILGQGPKLLIQFQNNGVVDDSQLPKDRFSAERLKGVDSTLKIQPAKLEDSAVYLCASSHGTSGRETQYFGPGTRLLVL.

Only a few counts were recorded for this clone. V is TRBV21-1 and J is TRBJ1-1; the table assigns TRBD1, which was not confirmed against the DNA. TRBV21-1 is labeled a pseudogene. The CDR3 has 18 residues. The CDR3 nucleotides are TGTGCCAGCAGCAAAGACCTAGACAGGGGGAACTTAAACACTGAAGCTTTCTTT. It yields the protein CASSKDLDRGNLNTEAFF.

The chain links TRBV5-1 to TRBJ2-1; D is ambiguous. The germline V gene encodes CDR1 SGHRS and CDR2 YFSETQ. This CDR3 contains 13 residues. V was clipped by 3 bases and J by 5 bases, with 9 bases between them. The CDR3 region is CASSSRANNEQFF. The DNA for the CDR3 is TGCGCCAGCAGCTCCCGGGCCAACAATGAGCAGTTCTTC.

The chain couples TRBV28 to TRBJ1-3, with 7 bases lining up with TRBD1. Trimming removed 2 bases from V and 4 bases from J; junction bases left unmatched: 5. This CDR3 region has 15 residues. In germline, CDR1 is MDHEN, CDR2 SYDVKM. The CDR3 is CASSLMTGRGNTIYF. In DNA, the CDR3 is TGTGCCAGCAGTTTAATGACAGGGAGAGGAAACACCATATATTTT.

The chain has TRBV5-5 and TRBJ2-7; D may correspond to TRBD1 or TRBD2 (5 bases each). This CDR3 region has 15 residues. Between the trimmed V and J ends, which lost 4 bases and 5 bases, there was a span of 19 bases. In germline, CDR1 is SGHKS, CDR2 YYEKEE (reference sequence). The CDR3 bases are TGTGCCAGCAGCCTTGCCGGGACCCCTTGGGACGAGCAGTACTTC. It specifies CASSLAGTPWDEQYF. Combining the CDR3 with reference TRBV5-5 and TRBJ2-7 gives the whole variable domain DAGVTQSPTHLIKTRGQQVTLRCSPISGHKSVSWYQQVLGQGPQFIFQYYEKEERGRGNFPDRFSARQFPNYSSELNVNALLLGDSALYLCASSLAGTPWDEQYFGPGTRLTVT.

The chain has TRBV5-1 and TRBJ1-1; perhaps TRBD1 as D (6 bases). With 0 bases removed from V and 4 bases from J, the gap between germline ends came to 16 bases. CDR1 and CDR2 (germline): SGHRS, YFSETQ. This CDR3 spans 16 amino acids. CDR3 protein: CASSLGDAGVSTEAFF. Here the CDR3 DNA reads TGCGCCAGCAGCTTGGGGGACGCAGGGGTGAGCACTGAAGCTTTCTTT.

This clone was seen at least ten times. Other DNA variants within this sample encode the same CDR3. This sequence joins TRBV11-2 and TRBJ1-1, with no clear D. Looked up from germline, CDR1 is SGHAT and CDR2 is FQNNGV. With 3 bases removed from V and 4 bases from J, the gap between germline ends came to 6 bases. The CDR3 spans 12 residues. The CDR3 loop reads CASSFHSTEAFF. The CDR3 DNA reads as TGTGCCAGCAGCTTCCATAGCACTGAAGCTTTCTTT.

This clone has a handful of counts. The chain uses TRBV10-3 and TRBJ1-4, with a possible D match to TRBD1 (5 bases). Germline V gene sequence: CDR1 ENHRY, CDR2 SYGVKD. The CDR3 consists of 15 residues. Trimming shortened V by 9 bases and J by 3 bases, and 17 bases separated the two germline ends. CDR3 DNA: TGTGCCATTCGGGAGGAGGGGCAGGCTAATGAAAAACTGTTTTTT. Its translation: CAIREEGQANEKLFF.

The chain has TRBV2 and TRBJ1-1; no definite D call. V lost 1 base, J lost 2 bases, and 20 bases lay in between. Germline V gene data show CDR1 as SNHLY and CDR2 as FYNNEI. The CDR3 sequence is 18 residues long. CDR3 bases: TGTGCCAGCAGTGAAGTTTTTCCCTTCGCAGATTTTAACACTGAAGCTTTCTTT. Residues: CASSEVFPFADFNTEAFF.